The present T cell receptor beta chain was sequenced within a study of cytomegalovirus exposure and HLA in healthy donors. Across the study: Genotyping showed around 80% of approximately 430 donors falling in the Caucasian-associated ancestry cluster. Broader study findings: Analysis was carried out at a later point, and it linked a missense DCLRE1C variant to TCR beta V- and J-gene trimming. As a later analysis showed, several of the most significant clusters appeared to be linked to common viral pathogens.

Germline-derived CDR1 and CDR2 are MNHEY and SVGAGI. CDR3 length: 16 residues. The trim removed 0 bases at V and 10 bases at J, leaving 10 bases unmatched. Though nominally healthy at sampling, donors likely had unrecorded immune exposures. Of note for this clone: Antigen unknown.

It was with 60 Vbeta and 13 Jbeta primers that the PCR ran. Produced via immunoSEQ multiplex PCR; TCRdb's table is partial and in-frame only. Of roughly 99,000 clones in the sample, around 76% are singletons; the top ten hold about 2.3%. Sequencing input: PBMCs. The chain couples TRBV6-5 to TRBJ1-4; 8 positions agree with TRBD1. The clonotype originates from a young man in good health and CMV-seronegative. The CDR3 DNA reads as TGTGCCAGCAGTTACTCCACCTCAGGACAGGGAGGAAAACTGTTTTTT. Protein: CASSYSTSGQGGKLFF.